The TCR beta chain under discussion was sequenced for a study of cytomegalovirus exposure and HLA in healthy donors. A remark on this clone: Its antigen is not identified.

Overall study findings and caveats: Later analysis reportedly placed an Asian-associated ancestry cluster below the approximately 730-donor mean in N-insertions. Association of 16,951 TCR beta sequences with HLA alleles was found at 0.05 false discovery rate in a later analysis.

PCR involved 60 Vbeta and 13 Jbeta primers. Source study methods: Among the unique TCR beta chains that a later analysis counted, about 81 million in all, about 12 million were shared. Sequenced by immunoSEQ multiplex PCR; TCRdb stores in-frame clones only, minus some. The DNA was the basis for D and trimming; V, J and clone size are from that table. The data show around 65,000 clones, less than 70% seen once. The sample was PBMCs. The receptor's source is a man aged 30 to 39 in good health and CMV-seronegative.

The CDR3 DNA reads TGCAGCGTCCCTGGTCCGGTGAGCTCCTACGAGCAGTACTTC. Translation: CSVPGPVSSYEQYF. The V and J genes are TRBV29-1 and TRBJ2-7; no definite D call. The CDR3 spans 14 residues. V was cut by 6 bases and J by 0 bases, with 15 bases left in between. Germline CDR1 and CDR2: SQVTM and ANQGSEA.